This passage covers 16 T cell receptor beta chains from one sample sequenced in a study of shared clonotypes between healthy human individuals. Clones were sequenced by immunoSEQ multiplex PCR, and TCRdb holds only the in-frame ones, with some missing. The profile shows more than 900,000 clones, more than 75% of them singletons. The material sequenced was memory CD4+ T cells from PBMCs. Subset described: CD45RA-negative fraction. These receptors were taken from a man between 18 and 35 years old in good health. Some clones in this sample may be carry-over from other donors' samples.

J is TRBJ2-1 and V is TRBV11-3, with 7 positions matching TRBD2. Germline CDR1 and CDR2: SGHNT and YENEEA. Trimming cost V 0 bases and J 2 bases; bases outside gene matches: 1. This CDR3 spans 15 amino acids. The chain's CDR3 is CASSLDGGTYNEQFF. The CDR3 DNA sequence: TGTGCCAGCAGCTTAGACGGGGGGACCTACAATGAGCAGTTCTTC.

The chain recombines TRBV5-5 with TRBJ1-5; possibly TRBD1 for D (5 bases). V was trimmed by 4 bases and J by 5 bases, leaving 10 bases between them. There are 13 residues in the CDR3. Germline CDR1 and CDR2: SGHKS and YYEKEE (reference sequence). The CDR3 bases are TGTGCCAGCAGCGGGGGTTTAGATCAGCCCCAGCATTTT. Its protein is CASSGGLDQPQHF. Full variable domain (outside the CDR3, taken from reference TRBV5-5 and TRBJ1-5): DAGVTQSPTHLIKTRGQQVTLRCSPISGHKSVSWYQQVLGQGPQFIFQYYEKEERGRGNFPDRFSARQFPNYSSELNVNALLLGDSALYLCASSGGLDQPQHFGDGTRLSIL.

The chain recombines TRBV5-6 with TRBJ2-2, with D possibly matching TRBD2 (5 bases). The CDR3 totals 15 residues. Germline lookup yields CDR1 SGHDT and CDR2 YYEEEE. V was shortened by 2 bases and J by 2 bases, with 10 bases between the two germline ends. CDR3 bases: TGTGCCAGCAGCTTCGGACTGCCCAACACCGGGGAGCTGTTTTTT. Translated: CASSFGLPNTGELFF.

The rearrangement links TRBV6-5 to TRBJ1-1; D is uncertain. Trimming cost V 0 bases and J 3 bases, with 11 bases left between them. This CDR3 has 15 residues. Per the germline V gene, CDR1 is MNHEY and CDR2 is SVGAGI. CDR3 region: CASSYSSIWDTEAFF. The CDR3 DNA sequence: TGTGCCAGCAGTTACTCGTCAATTTGGGACACTGAAGCTTTCTTT.

This clone has only one observation. The chain has TRBV5-1 and TRBJ2-7; a possible D gene is TRBD2 (5 bases). Germline CDR1 and CDR2: SGHRS and YFSETQ. The CDR3 is made up of 15 amino acids. V was trimmed by 4 bases and J by 3 bases, leaving 17 bases between them. CDR3 region: CASSARSDLYYEQYF. The CDR3 DNA reads as TGCGCCAGCAGCGCAAGATCGGACTTATACTACGAGCAGTACTTC.

The chain is built from TRBV5-1 and TRBJ1-1, with unresolved D. CDR3 length: 17 amino acids. Germline CDR1 and CDR2: SGHRS and YFSETQ. Trimming stripped 0 bases from V and 0 bases from J, with 15 bases between. CDR3 sequence reads: CASSLEGGRALNTEAFF. The CDR3 coding sequence is TGCGCCAGCAGCTTGGAAGGCGGGCGGGCGTTGAACACTGAAGCTTTCTTT.

The V gene is TRBV29-1, the J gene TRBJ1-1; 7 nucleotides agree with TRBD1. The CDR3 runs to 12 residues. Per the germline V gene, CDR1 is SQVTM and CDR2 is ANQGSEA. The ends lost 7 bases at V and 1 base at J; junction bases unmatched: 3. CDR3 sequence reads: CSGRTGNTEAFF. The CDR3 DNA reads TGCAGCGGGCGGACAGGGAACACTGAAGCTTTCTTT.

This clone was seen repeatedly, ten times or more. This rearrangement joins TRBV6-5 to TRBJ1-1, with unresolved D. The ends were cut back, 0 bases at V and 7 bases at J, with 6 bases in the middle. The CDR3 spans 12 residues. The V gene's germline CDR1 is MNHEY and CDR2 SVGAGI. In DNA form, the CDR3 reads TGTGCCAGCAGTTACTCAGCGGGTGAAGCTTTCTTT. Its translation is CASSYSAGEAFF.

V is TRBV28 and J is TRBJ2-7; a weak D match, TRBD2 (5 bases). CDR1 and CDR2 (germline): MDHEN, SYDVKM. The germline V and J ends were trimmed by 8 bases and 2 bases, with 19 bases remaining between them. The CDR3 has 15 residues. In DNA form, the CDR3 reads TGTGCCAGCGCCTTAACCCCGGGGTCCACCTACGAGCAGTACTTC. It codes for CASALTPGSTYEQYF. Full variable domain (remainder filled in from reference TRBV28 and TRBJ2-7): DVKVTQSSRYLVKRTGEKVFLECVQDMDHENMFWYRQDPGLGLRLIYFSYDVKMKEKGDIPEGYSVSREKKERFSLILESASTNQTSMYLCASALTPGSTYEQYFGPGTRLTVT.

The chain has TRBV5-1 and TRBJ2-3, with D hard to call. Trimming removed 0 bases at V and 6 bases at J, with 14 bases between. CDR3 length: 15 residues. The V gene's germline CDR1 is SGHRS and CDR2 YFSETQ. Here the CDR3 reads CASSLEGGPRDTQYF. In DNA form, the CDR3 reads TGCGCCAGCAGCTTGGAAGGTGGCCCAAGGGATACGCAGTATTTT.

V is TRBV4-2 and J is TRBJ2-2, with TRBD2 as a possible D gene (6 bases). Germline-derived CDR1 and CDR2 are LGHNA and YNFKEQ. This CDR3 is built from 17 residues. Trimming left V 4 bases short and J 4 bases short, with 19 bases between. As DNA, the CDR3 is TGTGCCAGCAGCCCTGTCTGGGGGGAGAGTAGCACCGGGGAGCTGTTTTTT. Its protein is CASSPVWGESSTGELFF.

This chain joins TRBV5-4 and TRBJ2-3, with 8 positions matching TRBD2. Germline CDR1 and CDR2: SGHNT and YYREEE (reference sequence). J lost 0 bases, V lost 0 bases, and 6 bases had no gene match. The CDR3 loop spans 17 amino acids. CDR3 nucleotides: TGTGCCAGCAGCTTGGTTCCAGCGGGGGTGAGCACAGATACGCAGTATTTT. It is translated as CASSLVPAGVSTDTQYF.

V and J are TRBV5-1 and TRBJ2-5, with 11 bases matching TRBD2. CDR1 SGHRS and CDR2 YFSETQ come from the germline V gene. This CDR3 comprises 14 residues. The junction had 3 bases not matched to a gene; V was cut back by 1 base and J by 7 bases. The chain's CDR3 is CASSLTSGSLTQYF. CDR3 bases: TGCGCCAGCAGCTTGACTAGCGGGAGTCTGACCCAGTACTTC.

The V and J genes are TRBV11-2 and TRBJ2-2; no firm D call. The germline V and J ends were trimmed by 1 base and 5 bases, with 11 bases remaining between them. The CDR3 length is 15 residues. Germline V gene lookup returns CDR1 SGHAT and CDR2 FQNNGV. The CDR3 DNA reads as TGTGCCAGCAGCTTAGTTAGTCTCGCAACCGGGGAGCTGTTTTTT. This translates into CASSLVSLATGELFF.

In DNA, the CDR3 is TGTGCCAGCAGCTTGGATACCTACGAGCAGTACTTC. Protein product: CASSLDTYEQYF. The genes are TRBV7-2 and TRBJ2-7, with D unclear. The germline CDR1 and CDR2 sequences are SGHTA and FQGNSA. Trimming took off 3 bases at V and 2 bases at J, with 5 bases between the two ends. This CDR3 has 12 amino acids.

The chain carries TRBV9 and TRBJ2-4; the D call may be TRBD1 or TRBD2 (5 bases each). The CDR3 extends over 15 amino acids. Looked up from germline, CDR1 is SGDLS and CDR2 is YYNGEE. The ends were cut back, 2 bases at V and 6 bases at J, with 15 bases in the middle. DNA of the CDR3: TGTGCCAGCAGCGTCGGGACCCCACGGGGAAACATTCAGTACTTC. Translation gives CASSVGTPRGNIQYF.